This TCR beta chain is drawn from a study of blood T cells in healthy people across ages. Study conclusions and caveats: Both naive CD4+ cell counts and diversity were greater in long-lived donors than in aged donors.

Next came a second PCR, run for about 6 to 12 cycles, which used a sample-barcoded 5' primer along with a J-beta primer mix. Carrying 12 random nucleotides, a template-switch adaptor labeled each individual cDNA molecule. From the 5' RACE reads, TCRdb called clonotypes with MiXCR, one entry per CDR3 protein. The sample has fewer than 800,000 distinct CDR3 sequences, about a third seen once. Donor samples were obtained from healthy Caucasian individuals from Russia, aged about 6 to 100. Isolated PBMCs totaled at least 7 million in each sample. Remarks on this clonotype: The antigen is unknown. Relative to the germline gene, one junction end is altered; a read error may explain this.

The specimen was blood. The receptor was isolated from a woman aged 80 or older in good health.

The CDR3 loop reads CAGSFIGRGYTF. The CDR3 nucleotides read TGTGCCGGCAGTTTTATCGGGCGCGGCTACACCTTC. V is TRBV28 and J is TRBJ1-2; D gene unclear. The CDR3 has 12 amino acids. Looked up from germline, CDR1 is MDHEN and CDR2 is SYDVKM.